These 11 T cell receptor beta chains were sequenced from one sample in a study of ipilimumab plus nivolumab after autologous stem cell transplantation. Using immunoSEQ multiplex PCR, the repertoire was profiled, and TCRdb retains in-frame clones only, with some absent. The data hold approximately 14,000 clones, with 60% to 75% observed a single time. This specimen was PBMCs, taken in a trial of ipilimumab plus nivolumab as post-transplant consolidation. The receptors come from a male donor with primary mediastinal lymphoma.

As for this clone: Relative to the germline gene, one junction end is altered; a read error may explain this. The DNA for the CDR3 is TGTGCCACCAGCCCCGCCGGAGGCGGGAGGGCCTCCCACGAGCAGTACTTC. As protein: CATSPAGGGRASHEQYF. The rearrangement uses TRBV15 and TRBJ2-7, with TRBD2 identical over 9 bases. This CDR3 spans 17 amino acids. Per germline, CDR1 LNHNV and CDR2 YYDKDF (reference sequence).

About this clone: Other DNA sequences from this sample encode an identical CDR3 as well. This chain uses TRBV28 with TRBJ2-5; 7 bases map to TRBD2. The CDR3 is 16 amino acids. The V gene's germline CDR1 is MDHEN and CDR2 SYDVKM. Trimming removed 4 bases from V and 1 base from J; junction bases left unmatched: 9. The CDR3 is CASSSGTTRFQETQYF. CDR3 nucleotides: TGTGCCAGCAGTTCAGGGACTACACGCTTCCAAGAGACCCAGTACTTC.

The J gene is TRBJ2-2, the V gene TRBV5-4; TRBD2 might be the D (6 bases). The CDR3 runs to 16 residues. Germline V gene lookup returns CDR1 SGHNT and CDR2 YYREEE (reference sequence). With 6 bases removed from V and 1 base from J, the gap between germline ends came to 16 bases. The CDR3 region is CASKLGSGLNTGELFF. The CDR3 nucleotides read TGTGCCAGCAAGCTCGGTAGCGGACTGAACACCGGGGAGCTGTTTTTT.

This chain links TRBV7-8 with TRBJ2-7; 10 bases match TRBD1. V shed 5 bases, J shed 0 bases, and the junction held 4 bases outside the gene matches. The CDR3 loop spans 15 amino acids. Germline CDR1 is SGHVS and CDR2 is FQNEAQ. CDR3 amino acids: CASSEGQGPSYEQYF. The CDR3 region has the DNA TGTGCCAGCAGCGAGGGACAGGGGCCCTCCTACGAGCAGTACTTC.

The rearrangement joins TRBV7-9 to TRBJ2-3; D gene ambiguous. The CDR3 contains 15 residues. V was pared by 5 bases and J by 2 bases, with 14 bases between. Germline lookup yields CDR1 SEHNR and CDR2 FQNEAQ (reference sequence). CDR3 nucleotides: TGTGCCAGCAGCCCGCCGGCCCGTCCCACAGATACGCAGTATTTT. Amino acids: CASSPPARPTDTQYF.

The V call is TRBV7-9, the J call TRBJ2-7, with 11 nucleotides matching TRBD2. J was trimmed by 2 bases and V by 5 bases; bases with no gene match: 5. This CDR3 is built from 15 residues. CDR1 and CDR2 from the germline V gene are SEHNR and FQNEAQ (reference sequence). The CDR3 loop is CASSGVLAGAYEQYF. For the CDR3, the DNA is TGTGCCAGCAGCGGGGTACTAGCGGGGGCCTACGAGCAGTACTTC.

The chain couples TRBV9 to TRBJ1-6, with D tentatively TRBD1 (5 bases). Trimming took off 0 bases at V and 7 bases at J, with 11 bases between the two ends. The CDR3 has 15 amino acids. Germline CDR1 reads SGDLS; CDR2 reads YYNGEE. The CDR3 is CASSVAGEGNSPLHF. As DNA, the CDR3 is TGTGCCAGCAGCGTAGCGGGGGAGGGGAATTCACCCCTCCACTTT.

The V and J genes are TRBV4-1 and TRBJ1-2; 7 nucleotides agree with TRBD1. Germline CDR1 MGHRA, CDR2 YSYEKL. The junction had 3 bases not matched to a gene; V was cut back by 0 bases and J by 11 bases. The CDR3 sequence is 12 residues long. CDR3 residues: CASSQETGPYTF. The CDR3, as DNA: TGCGCCAGCAGCCAAGAGACAGGGCCGTACACCTTC.

The chain uses TRBV29-1 and TRBJ2-7; D is perhaps TRBD1 (6 bases). The length of the CDR3 is 14 residues. V lost 5 bases and J lost 3, with 17 bases in between. Germline-derived CDR1 and CDR2 are SQVTM and ANQGSEA. CDR3 DNA: TGCAGCGTTCCGAGGGGGACGGGGAGCTACGAGCAGTACTTC. Amino acid sequence: CSVPRGTGSYEQYF.

J is TRBJ2-3 and V is TRBV6-1; 12 positions match TRBD2. V gave up 2 bases and J gave up 4 bases; unmatched junction bases: 1. Germline CDR1 reads MNHNS; CDR2 reads SASEGT. This CDR3 has 15 residues. The CDR3 region has the DNA TGTGCCAGCAGTGAACTAGCGGGAGGGCCAGATACGCAGTATTTT. Residues: CASSELAGGPDTQYF.

The rearrangement links TRBV5-1 to TRBJ2-7; 8 bases align to TRBD2. CDR1 and CDR2 (germline): SGHRS, YFSETQ. The CDR3 is 15 amino acids. Losses at the gene ends were 2 bases for V and 5 bases for J; bases not matched to a gene: 9. DNA of the CDR3: TGCGCCAGCAGCTTAGGTCAAGCGGGAGTGGACGAGCAGTACTTC. Translated: CASSLGQAGVDEQYF.